These 23 T cell receptor beta chains came from one sample sequenced in a study of T-cell memory formation after mild COVID-19. TCRdb reprocessed the 5' RACE reads with MiXCR, giving one entry per CDR3 protein. Of around 530,000 distinct CDR3 sequences listed, less than 25% are singletons. Sequences were obtained from PBMCs or a T cell subset sorted from them (not recorded which). The receptors originated from an adult woman who had mild COVID-19 (a few samples of this study predate the infection). Cell type and time point are not known.

This clonotype has only a few counts. V is TRBV15 and J is TRBJ1-3, with D unresolved. The CDR3 is 18 residues long. Between the trimmed V and J ends, which lost 2 bases and 8 bases, there was a span of 25 bases. Germline values: CDR1 LNHNV, CDR2 YYDKDF (reference sequence). CDR3 sequence reads: CATSRSYLGLQLRDTIYF. In nucleotides, the CDR3 is TGTGCCACCAGCAGATCTTACCTCGGGCTTCAATTACGGGACACCATATATTTT.

The rearrangement joins TRBV5-1 to TRBJ2-1, with 10 nucleotides matching TRBD1. The CDR3 length is 16 residues. CDR1 SGHRS and CDR2 YFSETQ come from the germline V gene. V was pared by 4 bases and J by 4 bases, with 8 bases of the junction left unmatched. Written as DNA, the CDR3 is TGCGCCAGCAGCCGGGAGACAGGGGGCGCTTACAATGAGCAGTTCTTC. Translated: CASSRETGGAYNEQFF. Full variable domain (missing parts from reference TRBV5-1 and TRBJ2-1): KAGVTQTPRYLIKTRGQQVTLSCSPISGHRSVSWYQQTPGQGLQFLFEYFSETQRNKGNFPGRFSGRQFSNSRSEMNVSTLELGDSALYLCASSRETGGAYNEQFFGPGTRLTVL.

The CDR3, as DNA: TGCAGTGCTGAGAGGGGGGGTGGCACTGAAGCTTTCTTT. Protein: CSAERGGGTEAFF. V usage is TRBV20-1 and J usage is TRBJ1-1, with a possible D match to TRBD1 (6 bases). V shed 5 bases and J shed 4 bases, with 14 bases lying between them. Germline assignment: CDR1 DFQATT and CDR2 SNEGSKA (reference sequence). This CDR3 is built from 13 residues.

The chain joins TRBV9 to TRBJ2-7, with TRBD1 identical over 7 bases. Germline V gene lookup returns CDR1 SGDLS and CDR2 YYNGEE. After removal of 6 bases from V and 3 bases from J, the junction contained 12 bases not matched to a gene. The CDR3 extends over 15 amino acids. The CDR3 DNA sequence: TGTGCCAGCACCATCGGGGACAGATGGGACTACGAGCAGTACTTC. It yields the protein CASTIGDRWDYEQYF. Using reference TRBV9 and TRBJ2-7 for the parts outside the CDR3, the full variable domain is DSGVTQTPKHLITATGQRVTLRCSPRSGDLSVYWYQQSLDQGLQFLIQYYNGEERAKGNILERFSAQQFPDLHSELNLSSLELGDSALYFCASTIGDRWDYEQYFGPGTRLTVT.

This sequence joins TRBV7-2 and TRBJ1-6; 10 bases align to TRBD1. This CDR3 spans 16 amino acids. CDR1 and CDR2 (germline): SGHTA, FQGNSA. Losses at the gene ends were 4 bases for V and 6 bases for J; bases not matched to a gene: 6. The CDR3 DNA is TGTGCCAGCAGCTCCCCGGGACAGGGGCCTAATTCACCCCTCCACTTT. It yields the protein CASSSPGQGPNSPLHF. Using reference TRBV7-2 and TRBJ1-6 for the parts outside the CDR3, the full variable domain is GAGVSQSPSNKVTEKGKDVELRCDPISGHTALYWYRQSLGQGLEFLIYFQGNSAPDKSGLPSDRFSAERTGGSVSTLTIQRTQQEDSAVYLCASSSPGQGPNSPLHFGNGTRLTVT.

This sequence joins TRBV7-3 and TRBJ2-5; a possible D gene is TRBD2 (5 bases). This CDR3 contains 13 residues. V lost 0 bases and J 7 bases, leaving 9 bases between the germline ends. Germline values: CDR1 SGHTA, CDR2 FQGTGA. This CDR3 is CASSLTGVGTQYF. The CDR3 DNA reads as TGTGCCAGCAGCTTAACGGGAGTTGGGACCCAGTACTTC. The variable domain in full, with the rest retrieved from reference TRBV7-3 and TRBJ2-5, is GAGVSQTPSNKVTEKGKYVELRCDPISGHTALYWYRQSLGQGPEFLIYFQGTGAADDSGLPNDRFFAVRPEGSVSTLKIQRTERGDSAVYLCASSLTGVGTQYFGPGTRLLVL.

A few counts support this clonotype. This sequence joins TRBV14 and TRBJ1-3; 9 nucleotides match TRBD1. The V and J ends lost 4 bases and 2 bases, in that order; junction bases with no gene match: 6. Germline loops: CDR1 SGHDN, CDR2 FVKESK. The CDR3 length is 16 residues. CDR3 protein: CASSLPTGGTGNTIYF. The DNA for the CDR3 is TGTGCCAGCAGCCTTCCGACAGGGGGGACTGGAAACACCATATATTTT.

This clonotype has only a few counts. The genes are TRBV29-1 and TRBJ2-7; D might be TRBD1 (5 bases). With 6 bases removed from V and 0 bases from J, the gap between germline ends came to 12 bases. The germline V gene has CDR1 SQVTM and CDR2 ANQGSEA. The CDR3 totals 13 residues. CDR3: CSVTGKSSYEQYF. For the CDR3, the DNA is TGCAGCGTCACAGGTAAAAGCTCCTACGAGCAGTACTTC.

The J gene is TRBJ2-2, the V gene TRBV11-1; TRBD1 might be the D (6 bases). Germline V CDR1 and CDR2: SGHAT, FQDESV (reference sequence). This CDR3 spans 16 amino acids. The V end lost 3 bases, the J end lost 0 bases, and 11 bases lay between the germline ends. The CDR3 is CASSFEGVTNTGELFF. DNA of the CDR3: TGTGCCAGCAGCTTTGAGGGGGTAACGAACACCGGGGAGCTGTTTTTT.

The V gene is TRBV5-1, the J gene TRBJ2-7, with 8 bases lining up with TRBD2. The CDR3 covers 13 residues. V shed 3 bases, J shed 9 bases, and the junction held 8 bases outside the gene matches. Per the germline V gene, CDR1 is SGHRS and CDR2 is YFSETQ. The CDR3 nucleotides are TGCGCCAGCAGCTGGGGAGCGGGAGCAGTGCAGTACTTC. Protein: CASSWGAGAVQYF.

This clonotype was detected only a few times. This chain joins TRBV10-3 and TRBJ2-1; D may be TRBD2 (5 bases). CDR3 length: 15 residues. The germline gives CDR1 ENHRY, CDR2 SYGVKD. V gave up 6 bases and J gave up 0 bases, with 12 bases separating them. In nucleotides, the CDR3 is TGTGCCATCAGGGACTCCCGTAGCTCCTACAATGAGCAGTTCTTC. It encodes CAIRDSRSSYNEQFF.

This chain uses TRBV29-1 with TRBJ2-1; tentatively, D is TRBD1 (5 bases). The germline CDR1 and CDR2 sequences are SQVTM and ANQGSEA. This CDR3 spans 14 amino acids. Trimming stripped 2 bases from V and 12 bases from J, with 20 bases between. The CDR3 nucleotides read TGCAGCGTTGAATCAGGGCAGGGCAGCCTCAGGCAGTTCTTC. Its protein product is CSVESGQGSLRQFF.

The chain's CDR3 is CASSSSVSNYGYTF. CDR3 in DNA: TGTGCCAGCAGCTCCTCAGTTTCTAACTATGGCTACACCTTC. The rearrangement uses TRBV7-2 and TRBJ1-2; D not certain. Germline V gene sequence: CDR1 SGHTA, CDR2 FQGNSA. The CDR3 sequence is 14 residues long. V lost 4 bases and J lost 0, with 9 bases in between.

The table lists this clonotype with many counts. The chain couples TRBV6-1 to TRBJ2-7, with 7 bases identical to TRBD2. The germline V gene has CDR1 MNHNS and CDR2 SASEGT. The CDR3 is 13 residues long. V lost 4 bases and J lost 3; bases outside the gene matches: 3. The CDR3 spells CASSAGGVYEQYF. The CDR3 bases are TGTGCCAGCAGTGCGGGGGGAGTCTACGAGCAGTACTTC.

The chain uses TRBV18 and TRBJ2-1; D may be TRBD1 (5 bases). CDR1 and CDR2 (germline): KGHSH, LQKENI. The CDR3 covers 12 residues. With 3 bases removed from V and 6 bases from J, the gap between germline ends came to 6 bases. The DNA for the CDR3 is TGTGCCAGCTCACCGGGGCGCAATGAGCAGTTCTTC. It is translated as CASSPGRNEQFF.

The gene calls are TRBV6-2 or TRBV6-3 and TRBJ1-1; 9 bases line up with TRBD1. CDR1 is MNHEY and CDR2 is SVGEGT in the germline V gene. The CDR3 extends over 16 amino acids. The V and J ends lost 6 bases and 1 base, in that order; junction bases with no gene match: 9. CDR3 in amino acids: CASSRGTGNKNTEAFF. CDR3 coding DNA: TGTGCCAGCAGCCGCGGGACAGGGAATAAGAACACTGAAGCTTTCTTT.

This clonotype came up a few times. The chain links TRBV24-1 to TRBJ2-1; 8 positions agree with TRBD2. The CDR3 runs to 16 residues. Germline V gene lookup returns CDR1 KGHDR and CDR2 SFDVKD. V lost 2 bases, J lost 4 bases, and 6 bases stayed unmatched. CDR3 sequence: CATSDSKREGYNEQFF. The CDR3 nucleotides read TGTGCCACCAGTGATTCTAAACGGGAGGGATACAATGAGCAGTTCTTC.

This chain joins TRBV4-1 and TRBJ2-7; D possibly uses TRBD1 or TRBD2 (6 bases each). Germline-derived CDR1 and CDR2 are MGHRA and YSYEKL. The CDR3 has 13 amino acids. Trimming stripped 3 bases from V and 8 bases from J, with 14 bases between. The CDR3 spells CASSQDYRVQQYF. CDR3 bases: TGCGCCAGCAGCCAGGACTACAGGGTCCAGCAGTACTTC.

This clonotype occurred a few times. The V gene is TRBV24-1, the J gene TRBJ2-5, with 7 bases identical to TRBD1. CDR1 and CDR2 from the germline V gene are KGHDR and SFDVKD. V lost 6 bases to trimming and J lost 4 bases; unmatched junction nucleotides: 4. The CDR3 length is 13 residues. CDR3 region: CATSTGVGETQYF. The CDR3 DNA is TGTGCCACCAGTACAGGGGTAGGAGAGACCCAGTACTTC.

The chain carries TRBV29-1 and TRBJ2-5; TRBD2 agrees at 8 bases. V gave up 4 bases and J gave up 5 bases; unmatched junction bases: 15. This CDR3 comprises 16 residues. In germline, CDR1 is SQVTM, CDR2 ANQGSEA. CDR3 loop: CSVGEGRTSRRETQYF. The DNA for the CDR3 is TGCAGCGTTGGGGAGGGGAGGACTAGCCGGAGGGAGACCCAGTACTTC. Drawing the rest from reference TRBV29-1 and TRBJ2-5, the complete variable domain is SAVISQKPSRDICQRGTSLTIQCQVDSQVTMMFWYRQQPGQSLTLIATANQGSEATYESGFVIDKFPISRPNLTFSTLTVSNMSPEDSSIYLCSVGEGRTSRRETQYFGPGTRLLVL.

J is TRBJ2-3 and V is TRBV19; a possible D gene is TRBD2 (5 bases). The CDR3 contains 13 residues. Trimming took 4 bases from V and 4 from J, leaving 9 bases between them. Looked up from germline, CDR1 is LNHDA and CDR2 is SQIVND (reference sequence). CDR3 sequence (DNA): TGTGCCAGTAGTAGCAGGCGGGCAGATACGCAGTATTTT. The encoded protein is CASSSRRADTQYF. The whole variable domain, remainder taken from reference TRBV19 and TRBJ2-3, is DGGITQSPKYLFRKEGQNVTLSCEQNLNHDAMYWYRQDPGQGLRLIYYSQIVNDFQKGDIAEGYSVSREKKESFPLTVTSAQKNPTAFYLCASSSRRADTQYFGPGTRLTVL.

The table lists this clonotype with a few counts. This chain uses TRBV28 with TRBJ2-7; D perhaps matches TRBD1 (6 bases). The CDR3 is 14 residues long. V was cut by 6 bases and J by 5 bases, with 17 bases left in between. CDR1 MDHEN and CDR2 SYDVKM come from the germline V gene. The CDR3 reads CASSPTGTTDEQYF. CDR3 sequence (DNA): TGTGCCAGCAGCCCTACCGGGACAACTGACGAGCAGTACTTC. Complete variable domain (other parts from reference TRBV28 and TRBJ2-7): DVKVTQSSRYLVKRTGEKVFLECVQDMDHENMFWYRQDPGLGLRLIYFSYDVKMKEKGDIPEGYSVSREKKERFSLILESASTNQTSMYLCASSPTGTTDEQYFGPGTRLTVT.

This chain connects TRBV29-1 to TRBJ2-7; a weak D match, TRBD2 (5 bases). Germline lookup yields CDR1 SQVTM and CDR2 ANQGSEA. The CDR3 contains 12 residues. V lost 1 base to trimming and J lost 3 bases, with 7 bases between them. The CDR3 reads CSVEGRNYEQYF. For the CDR3, the DNA is TGCAGCGTTGAAGGGAGGAACTACGAGCAGTACTTC.